This T cell receptor beta chain was identified during a study of T cells in Graves' hyperthyroidism and ophthalmopathy. RNA transcripts were the template for amplifying TCR beta CDR3 regions. Carried out on the TCR CDR3, a first-round RT-PCR used the HTBI primer set. TCRdb itself ran the multiplex PCR reads through MiXCR, one entry per CDR3 protein. The table lists 600,000 or so distinct CDR3 sequences, roughly 17% of them singletons, with over 3.5% in the top ten. This clonotype was seen many times. Subjects aged 18 to 65 presented with newly diagnosed hyperthyroidism of less than 2 months' duration. This CDR3 contains 12 residues. Germline values: CDR1 MNHEY, CDR2 SVGEGT. V was trimmed by 2 bases and J by 10 bases, leaving 9 bases between them.

The sequenced material came from blood. This chain links TRBV6-2 or TRBV6-3 with TRBJ2-1; unclear D gene. The sequence came from a woman younger than 45 with Graves' hyperthyroidism. The CDR3 reads CASSYALREQFF. The CDR3 bases are TGTGCCAGCAGTTACGCCCTGAGGGAGCAGTTCTTC.